Described below is a single T cell receptor beta chain sequence and its context. 60 Vbeta and 13 Jbeta primers were used in PCR. The repertoire was sequenced with immunoSEQ multiplex PCR; TCRdb's copy has only in-frame clones and lacks some. The sample lists about 68,000 clones, approximately 80% occurring once. This sample is drawn from a study of cytomegalovirus exposure and HLA in healthy donors. The CDR3 is 18 residues long. Germline V gene lookup returns CDR1 SEHNR and CDR2 FQNEAQ (reference sequence). Germline trimming cut 4 bases from V and 4 bases from J; bases unmatched to any gene: 6. The sequenced sample was PBMCs. This rearrangement joins TRBV7-9 to TRBJ2-6; 14 bases align to TRBD2. This clonotype was obtained from a human donor in good health. CDR3 sequence: CASSSTSGGAWGANVLTF. DNA for the CDR3: TGTGCCAGCAGCTCGACTAGCGGGGGGGCGTGGGGGGCCAACGTCCTGACTTTC.